Sequencing of this TCR beta chain was carried out in a study of shared clonotypes between healthy human individuals. Per the study methods: ImmunoSEQ yielded junction-only sequences lacking quality scores, so filtering differed. TCRdb's table, derived via immunoSEQ multiplex PCR, lists solely in-frame clones and lacks some. For V, J and clone size, that table is used; D and trimming come from the DNA. The table shows roughly 1.5 million clones, with nearly 99% occurring only once. Germline V gives CDR1 MNHNS, CDR2 SASEGT. Trimming removed 10 bases from V and 4 bases from J, with 15 bases in between. The CDR3 is made up of 13 amino acids. Everyone who donated was a Caucasian adult who lived in Nashville, Tennessee.

The sequencing sample was made of naive CD4+ T cells sorted from blood. Subset in this sample: CD45RA+ positively selected. The clonotype comes from a young man in good health. The chain combines TRBV6-1 with TRBJ2-3, with TRBD1 as a possible D gene (6 bases). The CDR3 coding sequence is TGTGCCATCCGACAGGCTCGCGCAGATACGCAGTATTTT. The encoded protein is CAIRQARADTQYF.